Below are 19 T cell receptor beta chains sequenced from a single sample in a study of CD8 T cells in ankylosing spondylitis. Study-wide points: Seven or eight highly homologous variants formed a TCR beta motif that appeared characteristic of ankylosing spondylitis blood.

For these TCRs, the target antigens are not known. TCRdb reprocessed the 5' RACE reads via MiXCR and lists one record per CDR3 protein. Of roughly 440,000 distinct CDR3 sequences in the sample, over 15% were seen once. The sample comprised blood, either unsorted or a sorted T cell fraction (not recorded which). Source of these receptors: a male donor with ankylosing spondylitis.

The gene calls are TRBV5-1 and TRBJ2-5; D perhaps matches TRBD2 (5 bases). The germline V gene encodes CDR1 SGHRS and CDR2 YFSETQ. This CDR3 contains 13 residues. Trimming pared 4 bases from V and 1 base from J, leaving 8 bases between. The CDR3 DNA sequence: TGCGCCAGCAGCGCGGGCGGCCAAGAGACCCAGTACTTC. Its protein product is CASSAGGQETQYF.

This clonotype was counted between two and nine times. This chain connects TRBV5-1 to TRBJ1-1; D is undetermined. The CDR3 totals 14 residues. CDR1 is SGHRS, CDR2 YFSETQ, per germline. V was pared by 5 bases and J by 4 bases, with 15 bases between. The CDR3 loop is CASRTGIKVTEAFF. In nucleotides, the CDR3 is TGCGCCAGCAGAACCGGGATAAAGGTCACTGAAGCTTTCTTT.

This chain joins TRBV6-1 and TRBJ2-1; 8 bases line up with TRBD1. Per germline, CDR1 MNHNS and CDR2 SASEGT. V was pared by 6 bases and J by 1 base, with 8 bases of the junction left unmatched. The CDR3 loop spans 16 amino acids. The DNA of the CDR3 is TGTGCCAGCAGATCCAGACAGGGGCTATCCTACAATGAGCAGTTCTTC. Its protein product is CASRSRQGLSYNEQFF.

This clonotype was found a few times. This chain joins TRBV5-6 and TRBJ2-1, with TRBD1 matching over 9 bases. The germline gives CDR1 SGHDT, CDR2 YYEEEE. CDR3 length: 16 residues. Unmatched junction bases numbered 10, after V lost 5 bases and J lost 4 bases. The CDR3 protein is CASSPGTGRGYNEQFF. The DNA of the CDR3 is TGTGCCAGCAGTCCCGGGACAGGGAGGGGGTACAATGAGCAGTTCTTC.

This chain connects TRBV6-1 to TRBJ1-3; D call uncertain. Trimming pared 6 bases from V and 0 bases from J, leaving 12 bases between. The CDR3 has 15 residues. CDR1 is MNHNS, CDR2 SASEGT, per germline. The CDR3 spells CASRREQNSGNTIYF. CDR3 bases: TGTGCCAGCAGAAGGGAACAGAACTCTGGAAACACCATATATTTT.

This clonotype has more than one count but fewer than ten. CDR3 amino acids: CAISNVGSAYEQYF. The CDR3 DNA follows: TGTGCCATCAGCAACGTGGGGTCTGCCTACGAGCAGTACTTC. The chain combines TRBV10-3 with TRBJ2-7; D is unresolved. V lost 6 bases and J 2 bases, leaving 14 bases between the germline ends. Germline CDR1 is ENHRY and CDR2 is SYGVKD. This CDR3 is 14 amino acids long.

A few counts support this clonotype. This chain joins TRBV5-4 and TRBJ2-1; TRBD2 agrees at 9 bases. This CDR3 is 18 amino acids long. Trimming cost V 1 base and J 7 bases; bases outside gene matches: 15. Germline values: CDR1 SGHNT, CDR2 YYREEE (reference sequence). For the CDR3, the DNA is TGTGCCAGCAGCTTGAAGATCCGTTCGCGGGGGGGCTTGAATGAGCAGTTCTTC. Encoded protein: CASSLKIRSRGGLNEQFF.

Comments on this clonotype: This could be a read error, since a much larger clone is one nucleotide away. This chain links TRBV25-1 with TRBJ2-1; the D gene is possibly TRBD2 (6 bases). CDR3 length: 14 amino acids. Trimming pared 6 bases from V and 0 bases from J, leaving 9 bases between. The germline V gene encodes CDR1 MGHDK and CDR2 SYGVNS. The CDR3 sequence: CASSSGGSYNEQFF. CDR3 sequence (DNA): TGTGCCAGCAGCTCCGGGGGCTCCTACAATGAGCAGTTCTTC.

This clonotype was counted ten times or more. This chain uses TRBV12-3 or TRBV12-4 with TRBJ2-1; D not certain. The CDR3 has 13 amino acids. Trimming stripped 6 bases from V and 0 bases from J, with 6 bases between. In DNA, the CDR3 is TGTGCCAGCAGAAACAGCTCCTACAATGAGCAGTTCTTC. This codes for CASRNSSYNEQFF.

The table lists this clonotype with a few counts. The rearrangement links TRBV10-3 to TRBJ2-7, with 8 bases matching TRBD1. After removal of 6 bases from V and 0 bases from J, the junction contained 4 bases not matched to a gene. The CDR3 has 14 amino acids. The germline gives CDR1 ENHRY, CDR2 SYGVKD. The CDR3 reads CAIRGQGTSYEQYF. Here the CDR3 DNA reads TGTGCCATCAGAGGACAGGGCACCTCCTACGAGCAGTACTTC.

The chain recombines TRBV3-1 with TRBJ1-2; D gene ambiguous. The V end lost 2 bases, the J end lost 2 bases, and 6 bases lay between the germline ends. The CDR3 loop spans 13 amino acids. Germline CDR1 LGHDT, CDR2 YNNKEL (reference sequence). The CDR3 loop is CASSQILNYGYTF. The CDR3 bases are TGTGCCAGCAGCCAAATACTGAACTATGGCTACACCTTC.

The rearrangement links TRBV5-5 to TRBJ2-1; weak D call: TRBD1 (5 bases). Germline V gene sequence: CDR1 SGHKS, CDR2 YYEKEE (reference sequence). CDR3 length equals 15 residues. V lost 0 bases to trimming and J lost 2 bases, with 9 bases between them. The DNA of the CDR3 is TGTGCCAGCAGCTTGGAGGGGTTAACCTACAATGAGCAGTTCTTC. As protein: CASSLEGLTYNEQFF. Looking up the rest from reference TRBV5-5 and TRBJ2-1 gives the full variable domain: DAGVTQSPTHLIKTRGQQVTLRCSPISGHKSVSWYQQVLGQGPQFIFQYYEKEERGRGNFPDRFSARQFPNYSSELNVNALLLGDSALYLCASSLEGLTYNEQFFGPGTRLTVL.

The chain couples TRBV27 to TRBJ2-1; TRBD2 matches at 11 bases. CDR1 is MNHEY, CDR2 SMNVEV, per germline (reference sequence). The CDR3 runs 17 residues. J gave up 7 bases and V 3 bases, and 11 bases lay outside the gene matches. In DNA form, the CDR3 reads TGTGCCAGCAGTTTCGTACCCCTACTAGCGGGGGAGAATGAGCAGTTCTTC. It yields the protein CASSFVPLLAGENEQFF.

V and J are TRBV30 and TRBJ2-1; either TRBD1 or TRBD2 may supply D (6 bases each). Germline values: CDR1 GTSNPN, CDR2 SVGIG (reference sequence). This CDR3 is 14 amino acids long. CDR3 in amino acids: CAYRVGGLYNEQFF. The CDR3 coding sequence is TGTGCGTACAGGGTGGGGGGCCTATACAATGAGCAGTTCTTC.

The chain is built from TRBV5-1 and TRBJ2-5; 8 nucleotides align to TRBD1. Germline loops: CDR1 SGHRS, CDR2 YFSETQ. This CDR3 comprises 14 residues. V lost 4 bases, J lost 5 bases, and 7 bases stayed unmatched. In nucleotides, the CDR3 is TGCGCCAGCAGCATTGGACAGGGACGGGAGACCCAGTACTTC. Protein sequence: CASSIGQGRETQYF.

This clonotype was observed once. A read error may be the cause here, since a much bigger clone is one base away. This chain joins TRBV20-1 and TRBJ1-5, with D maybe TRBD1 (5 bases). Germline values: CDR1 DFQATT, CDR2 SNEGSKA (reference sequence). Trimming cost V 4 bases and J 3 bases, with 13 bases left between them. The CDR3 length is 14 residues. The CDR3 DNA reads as TGCAGTGCTACAGAAGACAGCAACAATCAGCCCCAGCATTTT. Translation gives CSATEDSNNQPQHF.

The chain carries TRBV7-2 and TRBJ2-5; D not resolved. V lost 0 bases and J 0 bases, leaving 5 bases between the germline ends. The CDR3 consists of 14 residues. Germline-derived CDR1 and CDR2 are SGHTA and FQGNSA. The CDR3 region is CASSLAGYQETQYF. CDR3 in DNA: TGTGCCAGCAGCTTAGCGGGGTACCAAGAGACCCAGTACTTC.

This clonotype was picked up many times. CDR3 loop: CASSSTSPETQYF. The CDR3 DNA is TGTGCCAGCAGTTCGACTAGCCCAGAGACCCAGTACTTC. The chain employs TRBV12-3 or TRBV12-4 and TRBJ2-5; TRBD2 aligns across 7 bases. V dropped 4 bases and J dropped 4; count of bases not matched to a gene: 3. The CDR3 has 13 amino acids.

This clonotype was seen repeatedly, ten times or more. The CDR3 loop is CATVDWTTDTQYF. CDR3 in DNA: TGTGCCACAGTGGACTGGACCACAGATACGCAGTATTTT. The chain carries TRBV6-1 and TRBJ2-3; possible D gene TRBD2, 5 bases. With 10 bases removed from V and 2 bases from J, the gap between germline ends came to 13 bases. This CDR3 comprises 13 residues. Germline values: CDR1 MNHNS, CDR2 SASEGT.